Listed here are 15 T cell receptor beta chains from one sample, sequenced in a study of OX40 agonist ivuxolimab in advanced cancers. Some clones are missing from TCRdb's copy, which holds only in-frame ones; the method was immunoSEQ multiplex PCR. The profile shows approximately 70,000 clones, around 83% of them singletons. Sample: CD4+ or CD8+ T cells sorted from blood, taken in a trial of the OX40 agonist ivuxolimab. Source of these receptors: an adult with an advanced solid tumor such as melanoma, head and neck, liver or kidney cancer.

The J gene is TRBJ1-3, the V gene TRBV7-2, with TRBD1 as a possible D gene (5 bases). CDR3 length equals 14 residues. CDR1 and CDR2 (germline): SGHTA, FQGNSA. V was shortened by 2 bases and J by 4 bases, with 9 bases between the two germline ends. The CDR3 bases are TGTGCCAGCAGCTTACCGGGGGGAGGAAACACCATATATTTT. This gives the protein CASSLPGGGNTIYF.

This clone has just one count. The chain employs TRBV9 and TRBJ2-3, with D hard to call. Trimming cost V 2 bases and J 6 bases, with 10 bases left between them. The CDR3 spans 13 residues. CDR1 is SGDLS and CDR2 is YYNGEE in the germline V gene. For the CDR3, the DNA is TGTGCCAGCAGCGTTAGGACCGCGGATACGCAGTATTTT. Protein: CASSVRTADTQYF.

The chain links TRBV6-5 to TRBJ1-2; a weak D match, TRBD1 (5 bases). The CDR3 length is 15 residues. V lost 0 bases and J lost 4, with 12 bases in between. Germline CDR1 MNHEY, CDR2 SVGAGI. The CDR3 DNA reads as TGTGCCAGCAGTTACTCTCCGGAACAGGCCTATGGCTACACCTTC. Encoded protein: CASSYSPEQAYGYTF.

The V gene is TRBV18, the J gene TRBJ2-1; the D gene is possibly TRBD2 (7 bases). V lost 11 bases, J lost 9 bases, and 20 bases lay in between. In germline, CDR1 is KGHSH, CDR2 LQKENI. The CDR3 loop spans 13 amino acids. DNA for the CDR3: TGTGCCGGAGCGGGGCAGGGGAAGGGTGAGCAGTTCTTC. This codes for CAGAGQGKGEQFF.

The chain carries TRBV7-2 and TRBJ2-3; D perhaps matches TRBD2 (6 bases). CDR3 length: 13 amino acids. Germline V CDR1 and CDR2: SGHTA, FQGNSA. Trimming stripped 7 bases from V and 4 bases from J, with 12 bases between. The chain's CDR3 is CASNLGGSDTQYF. The CDR3 DNA is TGTGCCAGCAACCTCGGGGGATCAGATACGCAGTATTTT.

The chain is built from TRBV7-2 and TRBJ2-2; D might be TRBD2 (6 bases). This CDR3 has 15 amino acids. The V gene's germline CDR1 is SGHTA and CDR2 FQGNSA. With 1 base removed from V and 7 bases from J, the gap between germline ends came to 13 bases. The CDR3 DNA sequence: TGTGCCAGCAGCTTAGTGGGGGGAACGGTCGGGGAGCTGTTTTTT. As protein: CASSLVGGTVGELFF.

This clone was observed once. The CDR3 sequence: CASSDFHAEAFF. CDR3 DNA: TGTGCCAGCAGTGACTTTCATGCTGAAGCTTTCTTT. The V and J genes are TRBV2 and TRBJ1-1; no clear D gene. The CDR3 totals 12 residues. Per the germline V gene, CDR1 is SNHLY and CDR2 is FYNNEI. V lost 3 bases to trimming and J lost 6 bases, with 8 bases between them.

V usage is TRBV5-4 and J usage is TRBJ1-2; D unclear. V lost 0 bases and J lost 2, with 5 bases in between. CDR1 and CDR2 from the germline V gene are SGHNT and YYREEE (reference sequence). The CDR3 has 13 residues. CDR3 loop: CASSLGQNYGYTF. The CDR3 region has the DNA TGTGCCAGCAGCTTGGGGCAGAACTATGGCTACACCTTC.

This chain connects TRBV28 to TRBJ1-2; no clear D. CDR1 is MDHEN and CDR2 is SYDVKM in the germline V gene. The V end was cut by 5 bases, the J end by 2 bases, with 9 bases between. The CDR3 consists of 13 residues. CDR3 coding DNA: TGTGCCAGCAGTCCGACGCAGAACTATGGCTACACCTTC. Translation: CASSPTQNYGYTF.

This clone was observed a single time. This chain links TRBV6-1 with TRBJ2-1; TRBD1 matches 9 bases. V lost 6 bases, J lost 4 bases, and 7 bases stayed unmatched. This CDR3 has 15 amino acids. The germline CDR1 and CDR2 sequences are MNHNS and SASEGT. DNA for the CDR3: TGTGCCAGCAGGACCCGGGACAGGGATTACAATGAGCAGTTCTTC. Its protein product is CASRTRDRDYNEQFF.

The chain couples TRBV28 to TRBJ2-7, with D hard to call. The CDR3 is 14 amino acids. With 7 bases removed from V and 2 bases from J, the gap between germline ends came to 15 bases. Germline CDR1 reads MDHEN; CDR2 reads SYDVKM. The CDR3 sequence is CASNPATQTYEQYF. Here the CDR3 DNA reads TGTGCCAGCAATCCCGCTACCCAGACCTACGAGCAGTACTTC.

This clone was seen a few times. V and J are TRBV19 and TRBJ2-1, with D maybe TRBD2 (7 bases). Trimming removed 1 base at V and 5 bases at J, with 12 bases between. This CDR3 has 15 amino acids. From germline, CDR1 is LNHDA and CDR2 SQIVND (reference sequence). CDR3 nucleotides: TGTGCCAGTAGTATAGGGCGGGGGCGCAACAATGAGCAGTTCTTC. The encoded protein is CASSIGRGRNNEQFF.

The chain links TRBV11-2 to TRBJ2-7; D unresolved. Germline CDR1 SGHAT, CDR2 FQNNGV. V shed 3 bases and J shed 0 bases, with 6 bases lying between them. The CDR3 has 13 residues. Here the CDR3 DNA reads TGTGCCAGCAGCTTGACCGACTCCTACGAGCAGTACGTC. Amino acid sequence: CASSLTDSYEQYV.

The chain employs TRBV6-1 and TRBJ1-6, with D maybe TRBD1 (5 bases). Germline-derived CDR1 and CDR2 are MNHNS and SASEGT. V lost 8 bases and J lost 9, with 14 bases in between. The CDR3 extends over 13 amino acids. The CDR3 spells CASVDQGPSPLHF. CDR3 DNA sequence: TGTGCCAGCGTGGATCAGGGCCCTTCACCCCTCCACTTT.

The J gene is TRBJ2-5, the V gene TRBV2, with D perhaps TRBD2 (6 bases). Germline lookup yields CDR1 SNHLY and CDR2 FYNNEI. V was trimmed by 6 bases and J by 3 bases, leaving 11 bases between them. This CDR3 spans 13 amino acids. The CDR3 sequence is CASSRGGEETQYF. The CDR3 DNA follows: TGTGCCAGCAGCCGCGGAGGGGAAGAGACCCAGTACTTC.